The sequence of this T cell receptor (beta chain) was determined in a study of OX40 agonist ivuxolimab in advanced cancers. Study-wide results and caveats: Antigen targets of the expanded peripheral T cells went undetermined.

The CDR3 has 15 amino acids. CDR1 is MNHNS, CDR2 SASEGT, per germline. The ends lost 2 bases at V and 2 bases at J; junction bases unmatched: 4. As concerns this clone: Antigen specificity is unknown.

Sequencing was performed with immunoSEQ multiplex PCR; in TCRdb, only in-frame clones are kept and a portion is missing. This table holds 65,000 to 85,000 clones, 80% to 90% found once. The sequences come from CD4+ or CD8+ T cells sorted from blood, collected in a trial of the OX40 agonist ivuxolimab. The TCR comes from an adult with an advanced solid tumor such as melanoma, head and neck, liver or kidney cancer. The chain is built from TRBV6-1 and TRBJ2-3; TRBD1 aligns across 7 bases. CDR3 in amino acids: CASSEWGQPTDTQYF. The DNA of the CDR3 is TGTGCCAGCAGTGAATGGGGACAGCCCACAGATACGCAGTATTTT.